Following are 7 T cell receptor beta chains from one sample sequenced in a study of cytomegalovirus exposure and HLA in healthy donors. The primer mix had 60 Vbeta and 13 Jbeta primers. Assay: immunoSEQ multiplex PCR; the TCRdb copy retains only in-frame clones and omits some. Its listing shows about 210,000 clones. Sequencing used PBMCs. The receptor set was obtained from a woman in her 30s in good health and CMV-seropositive.

CDR3 region: CASSARDRVLSGANVLTF. DNA of the CDR3: TGTGCCAGCAGCGCCAGGGACAGGGTCCTTTCTGGGGCCAACGTCCTGACTTTC. The chain is built from TRBV7-8 and TRBJ2-6; 9 bases are shared with TRBD1. V lost 5 bases, J lost 1 base, and 9 bases stayed unmatched. CDR1 and CDR2 from the germline V gene are SGHVS and FQNEAQ. This CDR3 spans 18 amino acids.

The chain has TRBV27 and TRBJ1-1, with unresolved D. Germline-derived CDR1 and CDR2 are MNHEY and SMNVEV (reference sequence). This CDR3 is 15 amino acids long. Deletions cut 7 bases from V and 0 bases from J, with 15 bases between. The CDR3 DNA reads as TGTGCCAGCAACTTACGGGGAACCATGAACACTGAAGCTTTCTTT. As protein: CASNLRGTMNTEAFF.

This sequence joins TRBV11-2 and TRBJ1-1; no clear D gene. V was trimmed by 5 bases and J by 8 bases, leaving 9 bases between them. Per the germline V gene, CDR1 is SGHAT and CDR2 is FQNNGV. This CDR3 is 11 amino acids long. The CDR3 here is CASSRHREAFF. CDR3 nucleotide sequence: TGTGCCAGCAGCCGCCATCGGGAAGCTTTCTTT.

The V gene is TRBV5-1, the J gene TRBJ2-5; TRBD2 matches 9 bases. V gave up 3 bases and J gave up 2 bases; unmatched junction bases: 8. CDR1 and CDR2 from the germline V gene are SGHRS and YFSETQ. The CDR3 consists of 16 residues. CDR3 sequence: CASSSGPLAGQETQYF. The CDR3, as DNA: TGCGCCAGCAGCTCTGGGCCGCTAGCGGGGCAAGAGACCCAGTACTTC.

This chain connects TRBV5-1 to TRBJ2-6, with D maybe TRBD2 (5 bases). With 0 bases removed from V and 0 bases from J, the gap between germline ends came to 7 bases. This CDR3 comprises 16 residues. From germline, CDR1 is SGHRS and CDR2 YFSETQ. Here the CDR3 reads CASSLAGTSGANVLTF. In nucleotides, the CDR3 is TGCGCCAGCAGCTTGGCGGGAACCTCTGGGGCCAACGTCCTGACTTTC. Full variable domain (rest looked up from reference TRBV5-1 and TRBJ2-6): KAGVTQTPRYLIKTRGQQVTLSCSPISGHRSVSWYQQTPGQGLQFLFEYFSETQRNKGNFPGRFSGRQFSNSRSEMNVSTLELGDSALYLCASSLAGTSGANVLTFGAGSRLTVL.

The rearrangement links TRBV5-1 to TRBJ1-4, with D possibly being TRBD1 (5 bases). Trimming left V 4 bases short and J 10 bases short, with 17 bases between. The CDR3 loop spans 14 amino acids. The germline V gene has CDR1 SGHRS and CDR2 YFSETQ. CDR3 sequence reads: CASSAGGGRRKLFF. CDR3 in DNA: TGCGCCAGCAGCGCCGGGGGTGGGCGGCGAAAACTGTTTTTT.

The V and J genes are TRBV11-2 and TRBJ1-3, with TRBD1 identical over 7 bases. The CDR3 contains 17 residues. Germline lookup yields CDR1 SGHAT and CDR2 FQNNGV. With V trimmed by 5 bases and J by 0 bases, 10 bases remained unmatched. This CDR3 is CASSLAWTGNSGNTIYF. As DNA, the CDR3 is TGTGCCAGCAGCCTGGCCTGGACAGGCAACTCTGGAAACACCATATATTTT.